A single sample is the source of the 26 T cell receptor beta chains below, sequenced in a study of control samples from healthy donors and cancer patients (dated by TCRdb to between 2020 and 2021). The library was generated by the immunoSEQ multiplex PCR assay. The table was pulled from immuneACCESS by TCRdb, which kept in-frame rearrangements only. Such tables lose some clones; where checked, under half of the loss comes from unresolved V genes, and the rest has no known cause. The sample table records about 93,000 clones; 88% of these occur just once. Over 13% of the sample belongs to the ten largest clones. Material: blood. The source of these receptors is a woman aged 70 to 79 in good health.

The rearrangement uses TRBV6-5 and TRBJ1-5, with D unclear. Trimming pared 6 bases from V and 3 bases from J, leaving 9 bases between. Germline V CDR1 and CDR2: MNHEY, SVGAGI. This CDR3 contains 13 residues. For the CDR3, the DNA is TGTGCCAGCAGCCCAGTTCTCAATCAGCCCCAGCATTTT. This codes for CASSPVLNQPQHF.

As DNA, the CDR3 is TGTGCCAGCAGTTACCCTCGACAGGGGCGCTACGAGCAGTACTTC. Encoded protein: CASSYPRQGRYEQYF. The chain links TRBV6-5 to TRBJ2-7, with 8 bases that match TRBD1. Trimming at V came to 2 bases and at J to 3 bases, leaving 6 bases not matched to a gene. The CDR3 loop spans 15 amino acids. Germline V CDR1 and CDR2: MNHEY, SVGAGI.

V usage is TRBV18 and J usage is TRBJ1-5; D call uncertain. The V gene's germline CDR1 is KGHSH and CDR2 LQKENI. The ends were cut back, 4 bases at V and 0 bases at J, with 4 bases in the middle. This CDR3 is built from 13 residues. CDR3 in amino acids: CASSLDSNQPQHF. The CDR3 DNA is TGTGCCAGCTCACTAGATAGCAATCAGCCCCAGCATTTT.

This rearrangement joins TRBV10-3 to TRBJ2-7; 9 bases align to TRBD1. With V trimmed by 5 bases and J by 1 base, 9 bases remained unmatched. The germline V gene has CDR1 ENHRY and CDR2 SYGVKD. The CDR3 loop spans 16 amino acids. The CDR3 bases are TGTGCCATCAGTCCGATAGGGGACAGGGCTTCCTACGAGCAGTACTTC. As protein: CAISPIGDRASYEQYF.

This clone was seen once. The gene calls are TRBV5-1 and TRBJ1-2; D may be TRBD1 (6 bases). Germline CDR1 is SGHRS and CDR2 is YFSETQ. The CDR3 has 14 amino acids. The V end was cut by 0 bases, the J end by 6 bases, with 12 bases between. The CDR3 sequence is CASSLGGGKDGYTF. The DNA for the CDR3 is TGCGCCAGCAGCTTGGGAGGGGGAAAGGATGGCTACACCTTC.

This clone was observed a single time. This chain links TRBV7-3 with TRBJ1-6; D not resolved. Trimming stripped 2 bases from V and 7 bases from J, with 6 bases between. Germline values: CDR1 SGHTA, CDR2 FQGTGA. The CDR3 is made up of 13 amino acids. CDR3 bases: TGTGCCAGCAGCTTAGGCCTAAATTCACCCCTCCACTTT. Its protein product is CASSLGLNSPLHF.

This clone was seen a single time. The rearrangement uses TRBV15 and TRBJ1-1; tentatively, D is TRBD1 (5 bases). V was clipped by 0 bases and J by 6 bases, with 11 bases between them. This CDR3 has 14 residues. CDR1 and CDR2 from the germline V gene are LNHNV and YYDKDF (reference sequence). CDR3 nucleotides: TGTGCCACCAGCAGAGATCGCGCGGGGGCTGAAGCTTTCTTT. Its protein product is CATSRDRAGAEAFF.

The genes are TRBV29-1 and TRBJ2-1; the D gene is possibly TRBD1 (6 bases). Trimming removed 4 bases at V and 7 bases at J, with 11 bases between. The CDR3 has 12 amino acids. Germline CDR1 and CDR2: SQVTM and ANQGSEA. The CDR3 DNA sequence: TGCAGCGTTGTGAAAGGGGGTAATGAGCAGTTCTTC. Its translation is CSVVKGGNEQFF.

CDR3 region: CATSRGGQGENEQFF. CDR3 nucleotides: TGTGCCACCAGCAGAGGGGGACAGGGAGAAAATGAGCAGTTCTTC. The chain combines TRBV15 with TRBJ2-1; 9 nucleotides agree with TRBD1. V dropped 1 base and J dropped 7; count of bases not matched to a gene: 5. The CDR3 consists of 15 residues. Germline CDR1 reads LNHNV; CDR2 reads YYDKDF (reference sequence).

The gene calls are TRBV6-1 and TRBJ2-1; D unresolved. Germline CDR1 and CDR2: MNHNS and SASEGT. CDR3 length equals 13 residues. Trimming left V 1 base short and J 10 bases short, with 11 bases between. CDR3 loop: CASSEGNPSEQFF. The CDR3 nucleotides read TGTGCCAGCAGTGAAGGGAACCCCAGCGAGCAGTTCTTC.

This clone was seen only once. CDR3 protein: CASSSLQGKKETQYF. For the CDR3, the DNA is TGCGCCAGCAGCTCTCTACAGGGGAAGAAGGAGACCCAGTACTTC. This chain connects TRBV5-1 to TRBJ2-5; TRBD1 matches at 7 bases. J lost 5 bases, V lost 3 bases, and 10 bases had no gene match. The CDR3 spans 15 residues. From germline, CDR1 is SGHRS and CDR2 YFSETQ.

J is TRBJ2-2 and V is TRBV5-1; a weak D match, TRBD1 (5 bases). Germline lookup yields CDR1 SGHRS and CDR2 YFSETQ. V was clipped by 4 bases and J by 7 bases, with 20 bases between them. The CDR3 has 16 residues. CDR3 sequence: CASSVVGASSNGELFF. In DNA form, the CDR3 reads TGCGCCAGCAGCGTGGTAGGGGCGTCCTCAAACGGGGAGCTGTTTTTT.

The J gene is TRBJ1-2, the V gene TRBV6-5; 9 nucleotides line up with TRBD1. The CDR3 loop spans 16 amino acids. Losses at the gene ends were 2 bases for V and 8 bases for J; bases not matched to a gene: 12. CDR1 is MNHEY and CDR2 is SVGAGI in the germline V gene. The CDR3 loop is CASSYRPVQGARGYTF. CDR3 nucleotides: TGTGCCAGCAGTTACAGACCGGTACAGGGGGCGCGGGGCTACACCTTC.

The V gene is TRBV7-2, the J gene TRBJ2-5, with D unresolved. From germline, CDR1 is SGHTA and CDR2 FQGNSA. Trimming removed 3 bases at V and 1 base at J, with 9 bases between. The CDR3 consists of 14 residues. CDR3 sequence: CASSFPSIQETQYF. The CDR3, as DNA: TGTGCCAGCAGCTTCCCCTCGATCCAAGAGACCCAGTACTTC.

The V and J genes are TRBV4-1 and TRBJ1-2; D might be TRBD1 (6 bases). There are 15 residues in the CDR3. The germline V gene encodes CDR1 MGHRA and CDR2 YSYEKL. Trimming left V 1 base short and J 3 bases short, with 12 bases between. The CDR3 is CASSQAGGSYYGYTF. CDR3 sequence (DNA): TGCGCCAGCAGCCAAGCCGGGGGCAGTTACTATGGCTACACCTTC.

V is TRBV10-3 and J is TRBJ1-1; 7 bases agree with TRBD1. The germline V gene has CDR1 ENHRY and CDR2 SYGVKD. Losses at the gene ends were 6 bases for V and 12 bases for J; bases not matched to a gene: 13. This CDR3 has 13 amino acids. The CDR3 DNA reads as TGTGCCATCAGGGAAAAGGGTACAGGGGCGACTTTCTTT. It specifies CAIREKGTGATFF.

This clone was found a few times. The chain employs TRBV10-2 and TRBJ1-2; no definite D call. V was clipped by 1 base and J by 8 bases, with 11 bases between them. The CDR3 is 13 residues long. Per the germline V gene, CDR1 is WSHSY and CDR2 is SAAADI. CDR3 residues: CASSELTTAGYTF. The CDR3 nucleotides read TGCGCCAGCAGTGAGTTAACAACTGCCGGCTACACCTTC.

This chain joins TRBV6-5 and TRBJ2-7; 9 bases align to TRBD2. This CDR3 has 16 residues. Germline lookup yields CDR1 MNHEY and CDR2 SVGAGI. With V trimmed by 3 bases and J by 5 bases, 11 bases remained unmatched. Here the CDR3 DNA reads TGTGCCAGCAGTTATTCCACCGGGACTAGCAAGAACGAGCAGTACTTC. Translating gives CASSYSTGTSKNEQYF.

This clone was counted a single time. The CDR3 coding sequence is TGTGCCAGCAGTCCACTAGCGGCCATCAACAATGAGCAGTTCTTC. As protein: CASSPLAAINNEQFF. This chain links TRBV2 with TRBJ2-1, with 8 bases fitting TRBD2. V shed 5 bases and J 5 bases; nucleotides not matched to a gene: 8. This CDR3 has 15 amino acids. Per the germline V gene, CDR1 is SNHLY and CDR2 is FYNNEI.

This chain links TRBV7-2 with TRBJ1-6, with 9 bases fitting TRBD1. Germline loops: CDR1 SGHTA, CDR2 FQGNSA. The V gene end was trimmed by 0 bases and the J gene end by 11 bases; junction bases not matched to a gene: 8. This CDR3 has 16 residues. CDR3 sequence: CASSLASGQGWPPLHF. CDR3 DNA sequence: TGTGCCAGCAGCTTAGCGTCGGGACAGGGTTGGCCACCCCTCCACTTT.

The V and J genes are TRBV24-1 and TRBJ2-7; 8 bases are a match to TRBD2. Germline assignment: CDR1 KGHDR and CDR2 SFDVKD. CDR3 size: 14 residues. V lost 4 bases, J lost 2 bases, and 3 bases stayed unmatched. The CDR3 DNA reads as TGTGCCACCAGTGACACCGGGAGGGCCTACGAGCAGTACTTC. It yields the protein CATSDTGRAYEQYF.

The CDR3: CSASPQGGYGYTF. In DNA, the CDR3 is TGCAGTGCTAGTCCACAGGGGGGCTATGGCTACACCTTC. V is TRBV20-1 and J is TRBJ1-2, with 8 bases fitting TRBD1. Germline lookup yields CDR1 DFQATT and CDR2 SNEGSKA (reference sequence). Trimming took 3 bases from V and 4 from J; bases not matched to a gene: 4. The length of the CDR3 is 13 residues.

This chain joins TRBV15 and TRBJ1-5; no clear D gene. With 8 bases removed from V and 5 bases from J, the gap between germline ends came to 10 bases. In germline, CDR1 is LNHNV, CDR2 YYDKDF (reference sequence). This CDR3 has 12 amino acids. The CDR3 DNA follows: TGTGCCACCCGTCAGTGGGATCAGCCCCAGCATTTT. Translated, it gives CATRQWDQPQHF.

This chain joins TRBV5-4 and TRBJ1-3; a possible D gene is TRBD1 (5 bases). Looked up from germline, CDR1 is SGHNT and CDR2 is YYREEE (reference sequence). V gave up 0 bases and J gave up 4 bases, with 11 bases separating them. There are 15 residues in the CDR3. CDR3 region: CASSLDQGRGNTIYF. For the CDR3, the DNA is TGTGCCAGCAGCTTGGACCAGGGAAGGGGAAACACCATATATTTT.

The chain couples TRBV6-5 to TRBJ1-1; D is perhaps TRBD1 (6 bases). The CDR3 is made up of 15 amino acids. V was pared by 5 bases and J by 3 bases, with 16 bases between. CDR1 and CDR2 from the germline V gene are MNHEY and SVGAGI. The CDR3 spells CASSKPQGKDTEAFF. For the CDR3, the DNA is TGTGCCAGCAGTAAACCCCAGGGGAAGGACACTGAAGCTTTCTTT.

The V gene is TRBV5-1, the J gene TRBJ2-2, with 7 bases that match TRBD1. This CDR3 has 16 amino acids. The germline V gene encodes CDR1 SGHRS and CDR2 YFSETQ. The J segment lost 6 bases and the V segment lost 4 bases, leaving 12 bases of the junction unmatched. The CDR3 reads CASSTKTGRYPGELFF. For the CDR3, the DNA is TGCGCCAGCAGCACCAAGACAGGGCGGTATCCCGGGGAGCTGTTTTTT.